Here is one T cell receptor (beta chain) with its context. The clone's antigen remains unknown. Qualities for individual bases were not recorded, and no much larger clone is one base off. The library came from 5' RACE. The sequencer was an Illumina HiSeq 2000. A universal primer binding site was introduced by template switching, and a unique molecular identifier was present in the final cDNA, enabling accurate counting of TCR cDNA molecules. Specific primers in the conserved constant-segment region were used to synthesize first-strand cDNA for TCR alpha and beta chains. To control for contamination, every cDNA library was double barcoded, receiving both a SMART-Mk sample barcode and Illumina barcodes. Two successive PCR steps introduced TruSeq adapter sequences along with Illumina sample barcodes. The TCR alpha and beta cDNA libraries were sequenced on the Illumina HiSeq platform using custom primers. From the authors' description of their analysis: MiGEC processed the raw reads to extract unique molecular identifiers, while MiXCR was used to determine the CDR3 positions. Recombination models were inferred per individual with the repgenHMM and IGoR tools using an EM algorithm. The analysis of shared clonotypes was done with the tcR package in R, with sharing normalized by the product of cloneset sizes. To study raw recombination without the effects of thymic and clonal selection, out-of-frame nonproductive sequences were analyzed. TCRdb reprocessed the public reads (quality trimming at Q25 with fastp, clone calling with MiXCR) and kept in-frame beta chains. Rows with a matching CDR3 protein are joined into one entry that keeps the most common DNA and genes. TCRdb, not the authors, supplied the V and J calls. Within this sample are about 200,000 distinct CDR3 sequences, with approximately 7.1% of them counted one time only. Roughly 14% of the sample is in the top ten clones.

The sample originates from a study of identical twins (dated by TCRdb to between 2015 and 2016). As for the study more broadly: TCR alpha and beta repertoires from monozygotic twins, unrelated adults of various ages and cord blood were deep-sequenced to test whether fetal clonotypes persist. To rule out contamination, the twin experiments were replicated at different times with different library preparation protocols.

CDR1 and CDR2 (SEHNR, FQNEAQ) derive from the germline V gene (reference sequence). Including cysteine and phenylalanine, the CDR3 has 15 amino acids. Only the CDR3 region is kept as DNA, spanning 45 bases read in frame from base 1. Here V drops 5 bases and J drops 4 bases, and the junction holds 7 bases not matched to any gene. Only healthy Caucasian donors were included. The twin cohort consisted of three pairs of female monozygotic twins, all aged about 18 to 29 years. CD4+ and CD8+ T cell populations were isolated with positive isolation kits from Invitrogen. What the study reported, not specific to this receptor: In beta out-of-frame sequences, excess twin sharing was weaker, because having fewer shared sequences lowered the signal-to-noise ratio. Fewer insertions were carried by abundant cord blood beta clonotypes, a similar but weaker trend appeared in young adult naive repertoires, and no such trend appeared in memory repertoires. Invariant T cells such as MAIT and iNKT could partly confound zero-insertion analyses, although diverse VJ usage argued against such confounding for most clonotypes. Conclusions relied on cross-sectional statistical analysis, since the same donors could not be followed over many years. Out-of-frame TCR alpha sequences shared between twins showed an excess of low generation-probability sequences compared with coincidental sharing between unrelated individuals. Out-of-frame TCR alpha sharing in monozygotic twins was systematically underestimated by recombination models, whereas sharing between unrelated individuals was in agreement with the recombination models.

These data were likewise used in another study, on T cells expressing NK-cell markers. As that second study puts it: Three sorted T-cell subsets (CD3+CD56+NKG2C+, CD3+CD56+NKG2C- and CD3+CD56-NKG2C+) from seven to nine donors had their TCR beta-chain repertoires profiled. Of the eight sequenced donors, seven were found to be HCMV-seropositive and one was found to be HCMV-seronegative. In several experiments an anti-gammadeltaTCR antibody was added to restrict sorting to alphabetaTCR-expressing T cells. In several donors, the dominant CD3+CD56+NKG2C+ clonotypes ranked among the top 10 CD8+ clonotypes, making up roughly 1.0-7.5% of CD8+ T cells. Those dominant clonotypes were again the most abundant among CD3+CD56-NKG2C+ cells in a few donors, at roughly 28.3-65%. Whether the expanded NKG2C-expressing T cell clones were specific for HCMV antigens was left unclear. All eight donors whose samples were sequenced were randomly selected healthy volunteers, three of them men and five women. To determine HCMV serostatus, a commercial ELISA kit was used to detect HCMV-specific IgG in serum. MIGEC handled demultiplexing of the reads and grouping by UMI, while MiTCR was used to assemble and quantify clonotypes. To exclude erroneous sequences, only TCR cDNA sequences supported by at least two reads were retained. Downstream repertoire analysis used the tcR package, and clonotypes were matched across fractions by CDR3 nucleotide sequence plus V segment. VDJmatch was used to annotate antigen specificity against VDJdb, with one amino acid substitution in CDR3 permitted.

The chain employs TRBV7-9 and TRBJ2-7, with 11 junctional bases fitting TRBD2. Sequenced sample: CD8+ T cells sorted from blood. The receptor's source is a woman under 30 in good health. The CDR3 has the sequence CASSLGTSGFYEQYF. The DNA sequence reads TGTGCCAGCAGCCTCGGGACTAGCGGTTTTTACGAGCAGTACTTC.